This T cell receptor beta chain was recorded in a study of blood T cell repertoires in COVID-19. In assigning cohorts, the study relied on participant-reported clinical history. Using immunoSEQ multiplex PCR, the repertoire was profiled, and TCRdb retains in-frame clones only, with some absent. Among about 400,000 clones, 85% to 90% were seen once, and the ten largest hold less than 2%. CDR1 is SGDLS and CDR2 is YYNGEE in the germline V gene. After removal of 0 bases from V and 0 bases from J, the junction contained 14 bases not matched to a gene. CDR3 length equals 20 residues. The source of this sequence is a young woman who had recovered from COVID-19. V usage is TRBV9 and J usage is TRBJ2-1, with 8 bases aligning to TRBD2. The material sequenced was PBMCs or T cells enriched from blood (not recorded which). The CDR3 protein is CASSVVGREAPPRSYNEQFF. CDR3 nucleotide sequence: TGTGCCAGCAGCGTAGTGGGGCGGGAGGCCCCACCTCGCTCCTACAATGAGCAGTTCTTC.